A selection of T cell receptor beta chains follows, all from one sample in a study of neurological immune-mediated disorders. From the 5' RACE reads, TCRdb called clonotypes with MiXCR, one entry per CDR3 protein. The table has approximately 130,000 distinct CDR3 sequences, 3.2% seen once. Sample: PBMCs. The receptors derive from a woman aged 25 to 39 with multiple sclerosis. CDR3s include the opening cysteine and the closing phenylalanine or tryptophan. Each record gives: V gene, D gene, J gene, clone size, CDR3 DNA, CDR3 protein. D genes are given only for firm matches. For some rows the clone size is stated as once, few or many, or as a class when expanded; others skip it.

>TRBV6-2/TRBV6-3|-|TRBJ1-1|many
TGTGCCAGCAGTTACTCGACCAGGGATGAAGCTTTCTTT
CASSYSTRDEAFF
>TRBV7-2|-|TRBJ1-4|many
TGTGCCAGCAGCCAACTGACAGTAAATGAAAAACTGTTTTTT
CASSQLTVNEKLFF
>TRBV6-6|-|TRBJ2-7|many
TGTGCCAGCAGTTACTCGGGCAAGTCCAGACAGCACCCCTCCTACGAGCAGTACTTC
CASSYSGKSRQHPSYEQYF
>TRBV7-9|-|TRBJ2-1|many
TGTGCCAGCAGCACAATCCGACAATGGGATGAGCAGTTCTTC
CASSTIRQWDEQFF
>TRBV5-1|-|TRBJ1-3|many
TGCGCCAGCAGCTTGCGGGGGATCTCTGGAAACACCATATATTTT
CASSLRGISGNTIYF
>TRBV9|-|TRBJ1-1|many
TGTGCCAGCAGCCAGGCTGAGGCGCTCGGGCCTGAAGCTTTCTTT
CASSQAEALGPEAFF
>TRBV20-1|-|TRBJ2-1|many
TGCAGTGCAAAACTAGTCCTCTCCTACAATGAGCAGTTCTTC
CSAKLVLSYNEQFF
>TRBV12-3/TRBV12-4|-|TRBJ2-1|many
TGTGCCAGCAGTATCGACAGCTACAATGAGCAGTTCTTC
CASSIDSYNEQFF
>TRBV20-1|TRBD1|TRBJ2-7|many
TGCAGTGCTAGTAGGATCAGGGGGCCGTCGGCCGACGAGCAGTACTTC
CSASRIRGPSADEQYF
>TRBV20-1|-|TRBJ2-1|many
TGCAGTGCTAGATATGCTAACAACAATGAGCAGTTCTTC
CSARYANNNEQFF
>TRBV29-1|-|TRBJ2-2|many
TGCAGCGTCGACAGGAACACCGGGGAGCTGTTTTTT
CSVDRNTGELFF
>TRBV6-2/TRBV6-3|TRBD2|TRBJ2-1|many
TGTGCCAGCAGCGGACTAGCGGAGAATGAGCAGTTCTTC
CASSGLAENEQFF
>TRBV10-1|-|TRBJ1-1|many
TGCGCCAGCAGTGACGGAGGGAACACTGAAGCTTTCTTT
CASSDGGNTEAFF
>TRBV5-5|-|TRBJ1-2|many
TGTGCCAGCAGCTTGCAGGAAACCTATGGCTACACCTTC
CASSLQETYGYTF
>TRBV20-1|TRBD2|TRBJ2-7|few
TGCAGTGCTCGTCGTCCGGGACTAGCGGGAGACCAGCAGTACTTC
CSARRPGLAGDQQYF
>TRBV20-1|-|TRBJ2-7|many
TGCAGTGCTCACCGGGGGCTCAACGAGCAGTACTTC
CSAHRGLNEQYF
>TRBV10-1|-|TRBJ2-4|many
TGCGCCAGCAGTTGGTCAGCCGGTGGCATTCAGTACTTC
CASSWSAGGIQYF
>TRBV7-2|TRBD2|TRBJ2-1|many
TGTGCCAGCAGCCCCTCGGGACTAGCGGGATTCGAGCAGTTCTTC
CASSPSGLAGFEQFF
>TRBV12-3/TRBV12-4|-|TRBJ2-3|many
TGTGCCAGCAGTTTTGTCGGCTCCGGCACAGATACGCAGTATTTT
CASSFVGSGTDTQYF
>TRBV5-1|-|TRBJ1-1|many
TGCGCCAGCAGCCCCCGGGGAGGGGACACTGAAGCTTTCTTT
CASSPRGGDTEAFF
>TRBV5-1|-|TRBJ1-1|many
TGCGCCAGCAGCTTGGGACACTCATCGGGCACTGAAGCTTTCTTT
CASSLGHSSGTEAFF
>TRBV6-6|TRBD1|TRBJ1-2|many
TGTGCCAGCAACTCCGACAGGGGCGCTAACTATGGCTACACCTTC
CASNSDRGANYGYTF
>TRBV20-1|TRBD2|TRBJ2-3|few
TGCAGTGCTAGAGATGCGGGACTAGCGGGACTTAGCACAGATACGCAGTATTTT
CSARDAGLAGLSTDTQYF
>TRBV4-1|-|TRBJ2-3|-
TGCGACAGCAGCAAAAATTCAGATACGCAGTATTTT
CDSSKNSDTQYF
>TRBV5-5|-|TRBJ1-2|many
TGTGCCAGCAGCCCGGACGGAACTAACTATGGCTACACCTTC
CASSPDGTNYGYTF
>TRBV7-2|TRBD1|TRBJ2-1|many
TGTGCCAGCAGCTCTCCCCCCGTTGACAGGGGCCACAATGAGCAGTTCTTC
CASSSPPVDRGHNEQFF
>TRBV4-1|TRBD1|TRBJ1-4|many
TGCGCCAGCAGCCAAGGACAGGGCGAAAAACTGTTTTTT
CASSQGQGEKLFF
>TRBV20-1|-|TRBJ2-1|many
TGCAGTGCTAGTGATGGGGGAGTATCCTACAATGAGCAGTTCTTC
CSASDGGVSYNEQFF
>TRBV5-8|-|TRBJ1-5|-
TGTGCCAGCAGCTTGGCAGTACGGGGCCAGCCCCAGCATTTT
CASSLAVRGQPQHF
>TRBV29-1|-|TRBJ1-1|many
TGCAGCGTCCACAGGGTGAACACTGAAGCTTTCTTT
CSVHRVNTEAFF
>TRBV7-2|-|TRBJ1-6|many
TGTGCCAGCAGCTTAGCGCCGAATTCACCCCTCCACTTT
CASSLAPNSPLHF
>TRBV27|-|TRBJ1-1|-
TGTGCCAGCAGTTCCCAGGGGCCCAACACTGAAGCTTTCTTT
CASSSQGPNTEAFF
>TRBV6-6|TRBD2|TRBJ2-2|many
TGTGCCAGCAGTAGGACTAGCGGGGGGAACACCGGGGAGCTGTTTTTT
CASSRTSGGNTGELFF
>TRBV5-6|-|TRBJ2-7|many
TGTGCCAGCAGCTTAGCCGCGGCCTACGAGCAGTACTTC
CASSLAAAYEQYF
>TRBV29-1|-|TRBJ1-1|many
TGCAGCGACTACGGACTGGGGACGGGGCCTGCTTTCTTT
CSDYGLGTGPAFF
>TRBV5-6|TRBD2|TRBJ2-7|many
TGTGCCAGCAGCTTGAGGACTAGCGGGAGGGGCTACGAGCAGTACTTC
CASSLRTSGRGYEQYF
>TRBV9|TRBD1|TRBJ1-2|many
TGTGCCAGCAGCGTAGAGGAAACCAGGGGGCGAAATACCTATGGCTACACCTTC
CASSVEETRGRNTYGYTF
>TRBV20-1|TRBD1|TRBJ1-2|many
TGCAGTGCTAGCGCTACAGGGGGCGGTAATGGTGGCTACACCTTC
CSASATGGGNGGYTF
>TRBV20-1|-|TRBJ2-5|many
TGCAGTGCGAGTCCTCGGACAGCTCAAGAGACCCAGTACTTC
CSASPRTAQETQYF
>TRBV10-3|-|TRBJ2-1|many
TGTGCCATCAGTGGGAGACAGTTCGATGAGCAGTTCTTC
CAISGRQFDEQFF
>TRBV9|-|TRBJ1-1|many
TGTGCCAGCAGCGCCCTGGCGCTAGGGAACACTGAAGCTTTCTTT
CASSALALGNTEAFF
>TRBV27|TRBD1|TRBJ2-5|many
TGTGCCAGCAGTTTGGGACAGGCTCAACAAGAGACCCAGTACTTC
CASSLGQAQQETQYF
>TRBV20-1|-|TRBJ1-1|many
TGCAGTGCCAGTCTCGGGGGCCCCGACACTGAAGCTTTCTTT
CSASLGGPDTEAFF
>TRBV5-6|TRBD2|TRBJ2-3|many
TGTGCCAGCAGCCCCGTAGGGCGGGAGACAGATACGCAGTATTTT
CASSPVGRETDTQYF
>TRBV27|TRBD1|TRBJ1-1|many
TGTGCCAGCATTTCAGGGGGCAGGAACACTGAAGCTTTCTTT
CASISGGRNTEAFF
>TRBV7-9|TRBD1|TRBJ1-1|many
TGTGCCAGCAGGGGACAGGGGGGCACTGAAGCTTTCTTT
CASRGQGGTEAFF
>TRBV10-1|-|TRBJ1-2|-
TGCGCCAGCAGTGAGTCGAGGCGTTATGGCTACACCTTC
CASSESRRYGYTF
>TRBV12-3/TRBV12-4|-|TRBJ1-5|many
TGTGCCAGCAGTCACAGACTGTATCAGCCCCAGCATTTT
CASSHRLYQPQHF
>TRBV19|-|TRBJ1-1|many
TGTGCCAGTAGGGGGCAGCCGAACACTGAAGCTTTCTTT
CASRGQPNTEAFF
>TRBV29-1|TRBD2|TRBJ2-2|many
TGCAGCGTTACGTCAGCGGGAGGACGGACCGGGGAGCTGTTTTTT
CSVTSAGGRTGELFF